This T cell receptor (beta chain) was retrieved from a study of T cell changes during pregnancy in multiple sclerosis. J gave up 5 bases and V 5 bases, and 11 bases lay outside the gene matches. Germline V gene data show CDR1 as GTSNPN and CDR2 as SVGIG (reference sequence). The CDR3 is made up of 14 amino acids. Sequencing was performed with immunoSEQ multiplex PCR; in TCRdb, only in-frame clones are kept and a portion is missing. The table includes 19,000 or so clones, 88% detected once. The specimen was CD8+ T cells from peripheral blood mononuclear cells, collected after pregnancy. The clonotype was recovered from a female donor in good health, enrolled as a control in a pregnancy study. V is TRBV30 and J is TRBJ1-2, with 7 bases lining up with TRBD1. The DNA of the CDR3 is TGTGCCTGGGATTGGGCAGGGGGAAATTATGGCTACACCTTC. Translation: CAWDWAGGNYGYTF. Full variable domain (outside the CDR3, taken from reference TRBV30 and TRBJ1-2): SQTIHQWPATLVQPVGSPLSLECTVEGTSNPNLYWYRQAAGRGLQLLFYSVGIGQISSEVPQNLSASRPQDRQFILSSKKLLLSDSGFYLCAWDWAGGNYGYTFGSGTRLTVV.